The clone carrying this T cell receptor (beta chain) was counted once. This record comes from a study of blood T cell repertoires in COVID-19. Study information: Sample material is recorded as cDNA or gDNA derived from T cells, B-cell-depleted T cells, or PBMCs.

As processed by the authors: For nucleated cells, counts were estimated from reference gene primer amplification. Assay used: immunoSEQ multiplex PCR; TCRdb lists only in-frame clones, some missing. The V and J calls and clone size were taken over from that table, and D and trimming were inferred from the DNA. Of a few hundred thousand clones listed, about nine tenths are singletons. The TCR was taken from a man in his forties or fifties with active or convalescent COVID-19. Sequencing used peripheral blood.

CDR3 sequence: CASSYTGNGYTF. The CDR3 coding sequence is TGTGCCAGCAGCTACACAGGGAACGGCTACACCTTC. The chain combines TRBV7-9 with TRBJ1-2, with a weak D call TRBD1 (6 bases). The CDR3 loop spans 12 amino acids. V lost 4 bases, J lost 8 bases, and 11 bases lay in between. The V gene's germline CDR1 is SEHNR and CDR2 FQNEAQ (reference sequence).